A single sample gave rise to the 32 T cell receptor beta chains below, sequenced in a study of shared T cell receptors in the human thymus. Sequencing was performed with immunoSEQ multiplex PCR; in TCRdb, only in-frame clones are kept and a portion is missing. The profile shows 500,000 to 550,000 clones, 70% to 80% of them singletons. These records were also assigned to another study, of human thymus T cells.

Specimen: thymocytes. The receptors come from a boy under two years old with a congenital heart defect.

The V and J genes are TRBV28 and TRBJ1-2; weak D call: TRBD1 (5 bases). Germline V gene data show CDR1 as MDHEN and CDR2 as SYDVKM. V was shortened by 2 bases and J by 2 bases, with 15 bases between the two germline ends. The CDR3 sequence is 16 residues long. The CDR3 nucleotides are TGTGCCAGCAGTTTACCCCCCAGGGCAGGCAACTATGGCTACACCTTC. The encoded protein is CASSLPPRAGNYGYTF.

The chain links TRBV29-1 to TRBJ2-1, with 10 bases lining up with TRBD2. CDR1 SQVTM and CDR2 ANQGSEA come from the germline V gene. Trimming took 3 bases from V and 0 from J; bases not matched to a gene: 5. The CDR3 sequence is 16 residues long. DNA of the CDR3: TGCAGCGTTGAGGTTTCTAGCGGGAGCTCCTACAATGAGCAGTTCTTC. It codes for CSVEVSSGSSYNEQFF.

The CDR3 nucleotides read TGTGCCAGCACCCAGCGGACAGCTCTCAACTATGGCTACACCTTC. Protein: CASTQRTALNYGYTF. The V and J genes are TRBV5-4 and TRBJ1-2, with D possibly being TRBD1 (6 bases). Per germline, CDR1 SGHNT and CDR2 YYREEE (reference sequence). This CDR3 is 15 amino acids long. Trimming took off 6 bases at V and 2 bases at J, with 17 bases between the two ends.

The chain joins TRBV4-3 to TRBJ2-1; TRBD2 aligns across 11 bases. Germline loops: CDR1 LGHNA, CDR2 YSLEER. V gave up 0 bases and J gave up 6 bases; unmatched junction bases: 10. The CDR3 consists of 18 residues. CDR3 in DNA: TGCGCCAGCAGCCAAGATCTCCTAGCGGGAGGAAGATTCAATGAGCAGTTCTTC. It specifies CASSQDLLAGGRFNEQFF.

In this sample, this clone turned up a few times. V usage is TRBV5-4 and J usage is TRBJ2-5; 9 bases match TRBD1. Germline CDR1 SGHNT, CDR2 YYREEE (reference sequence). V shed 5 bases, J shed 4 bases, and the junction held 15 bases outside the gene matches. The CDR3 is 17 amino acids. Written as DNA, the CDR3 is TGTGCCAGCAGTTTCCGGGACAGGGAGTCGGTCGGAGAGACCCAGTACTTC. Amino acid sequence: CASSFRDRESVGETQYF.

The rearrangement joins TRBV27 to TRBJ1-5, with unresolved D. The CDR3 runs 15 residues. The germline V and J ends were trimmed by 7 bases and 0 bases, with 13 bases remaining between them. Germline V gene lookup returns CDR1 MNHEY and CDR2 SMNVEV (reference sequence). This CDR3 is CASKKSYDSNQPQHF. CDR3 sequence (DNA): TGTGCCAGCAAAAAAAGCTACGATAGCAATCAGCCCCAGCATTTT.

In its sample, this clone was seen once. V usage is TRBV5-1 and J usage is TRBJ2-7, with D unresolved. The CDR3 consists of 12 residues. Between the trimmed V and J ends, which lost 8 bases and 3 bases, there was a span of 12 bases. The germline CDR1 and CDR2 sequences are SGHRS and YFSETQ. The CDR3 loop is CASSQLGYEQYF. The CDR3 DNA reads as TGCGCCAGTTCACAGCTTGGCTACGAGCAGTACTTC. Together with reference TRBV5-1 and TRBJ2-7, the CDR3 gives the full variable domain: KAGVTQTPRYLIKTRGQQVTLSCSPISGHRSVSWYQQTPGQGLQFLFEYFSETQRNKGNFPGRFSGRQFSNSRSEMNVSTLELGDSALYLCASSQLGYEQYFGPGTRLTVT.

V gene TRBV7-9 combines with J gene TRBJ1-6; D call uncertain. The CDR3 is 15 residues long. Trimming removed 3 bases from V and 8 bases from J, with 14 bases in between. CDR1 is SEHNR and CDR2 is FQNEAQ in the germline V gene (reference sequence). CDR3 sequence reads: CASSLGRHWDSPLHF. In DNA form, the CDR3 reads TGTGCCAGCAGCTTGGGCCGGCACTGGGATTCACCCCTCCACTTT.

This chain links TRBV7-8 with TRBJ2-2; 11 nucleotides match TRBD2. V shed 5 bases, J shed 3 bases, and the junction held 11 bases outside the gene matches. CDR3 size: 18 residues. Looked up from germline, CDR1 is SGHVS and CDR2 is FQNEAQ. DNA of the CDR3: TGTGCCAGCAGCCCGGCCAAGACTAGCGGGAAATACACCGGGGAGCTGTTTTTT. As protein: CASSPAKTSGKYTGELFF.

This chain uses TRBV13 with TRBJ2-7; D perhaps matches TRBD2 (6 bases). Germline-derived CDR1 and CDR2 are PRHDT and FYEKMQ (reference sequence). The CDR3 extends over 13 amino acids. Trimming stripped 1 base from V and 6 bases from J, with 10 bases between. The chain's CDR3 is CASSLAGACEQYF. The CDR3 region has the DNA TGTGCCAGCAGCTTAGCGGGAGCCTGCGAGCAGTACTTC.

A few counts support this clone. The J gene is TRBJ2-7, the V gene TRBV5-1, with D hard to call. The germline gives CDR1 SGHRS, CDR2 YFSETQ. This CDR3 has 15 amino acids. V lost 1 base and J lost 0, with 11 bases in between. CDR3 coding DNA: TGCGCCAGCAGCTTGACCCTCCCGAGCTCCTACGAGCAGTACTTC. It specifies CASSLTLPSSYEQYF.

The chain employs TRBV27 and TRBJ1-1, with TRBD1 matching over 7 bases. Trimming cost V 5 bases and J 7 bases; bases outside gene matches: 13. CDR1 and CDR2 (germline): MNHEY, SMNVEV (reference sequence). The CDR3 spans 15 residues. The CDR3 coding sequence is TGTGCCAGCAGTCCTGCAAAACAGGGGACAAGTGAAGCTTTCTTT. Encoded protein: CASSPAKQGTSEAFF.

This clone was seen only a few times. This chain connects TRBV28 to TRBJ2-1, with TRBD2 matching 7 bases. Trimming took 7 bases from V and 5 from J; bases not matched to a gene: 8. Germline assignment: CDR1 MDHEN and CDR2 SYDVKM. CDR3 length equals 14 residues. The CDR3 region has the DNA TGTGCCAGCAATCTAGCGGTCACGAACAATGAGCAGTTCTTC. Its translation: CASNLAVTNNEQFF.

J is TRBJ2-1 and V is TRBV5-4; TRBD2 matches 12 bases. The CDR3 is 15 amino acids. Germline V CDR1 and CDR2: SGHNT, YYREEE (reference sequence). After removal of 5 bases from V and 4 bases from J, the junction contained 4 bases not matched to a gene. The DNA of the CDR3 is TGTGCCAGCAGTTATACTAGCGGGGGGTACAATGAGCAGTTCTTC. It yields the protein CASSYTSGGYNEQFF.

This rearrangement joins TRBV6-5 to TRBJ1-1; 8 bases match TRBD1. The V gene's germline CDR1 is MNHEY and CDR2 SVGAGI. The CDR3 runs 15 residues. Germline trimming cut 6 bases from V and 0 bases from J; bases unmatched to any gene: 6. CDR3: CASRHGTGLNTEAFF. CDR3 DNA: TGTGCCAGCAGGCACGGGACAGGATTGAACACTGAAGCTTTCTTT.

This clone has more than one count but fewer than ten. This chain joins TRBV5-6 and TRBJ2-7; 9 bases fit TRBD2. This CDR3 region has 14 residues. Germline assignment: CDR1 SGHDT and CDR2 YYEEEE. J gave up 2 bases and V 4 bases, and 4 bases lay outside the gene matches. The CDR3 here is CASSLAGRPYEQYF. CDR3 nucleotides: TGTGCCAGCAGCCTAGCGGGGAGACCCTACGAGCAGTACTTC.

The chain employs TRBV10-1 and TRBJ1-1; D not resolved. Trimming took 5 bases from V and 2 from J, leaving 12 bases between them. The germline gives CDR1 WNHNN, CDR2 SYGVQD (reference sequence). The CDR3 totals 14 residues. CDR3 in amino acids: CASSFTTGNTEAFF. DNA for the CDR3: TGCGCCAGCAGTTTCACGACTGGAAACACTGAAGCTTTCTTT.

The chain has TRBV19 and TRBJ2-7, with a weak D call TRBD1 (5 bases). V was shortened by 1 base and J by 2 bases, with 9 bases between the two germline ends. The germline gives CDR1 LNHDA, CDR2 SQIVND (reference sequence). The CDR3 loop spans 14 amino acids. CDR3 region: CASSIALDTYEQYF. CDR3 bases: TGTGCCAGTAGTATAGCCCTGGACACCTACGAGCAGTACTTC.

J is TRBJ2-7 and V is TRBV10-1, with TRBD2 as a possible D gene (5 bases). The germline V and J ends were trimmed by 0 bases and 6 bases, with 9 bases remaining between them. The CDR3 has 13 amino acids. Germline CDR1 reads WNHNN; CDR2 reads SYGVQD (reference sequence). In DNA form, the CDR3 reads TGCGCCAGCAGTGAGTCTAGCCGGGGCGAGCAGTACTTC. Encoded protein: CASSESSRGEQYF.

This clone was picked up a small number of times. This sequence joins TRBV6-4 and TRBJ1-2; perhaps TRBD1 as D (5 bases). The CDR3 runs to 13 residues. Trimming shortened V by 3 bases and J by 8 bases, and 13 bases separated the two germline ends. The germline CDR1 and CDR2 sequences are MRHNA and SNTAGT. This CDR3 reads CASSEVEGKGYTF. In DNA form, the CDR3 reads TGTGCCAGCAGTGAGGTGGAGGGGAAAGGCTACACCTTC.

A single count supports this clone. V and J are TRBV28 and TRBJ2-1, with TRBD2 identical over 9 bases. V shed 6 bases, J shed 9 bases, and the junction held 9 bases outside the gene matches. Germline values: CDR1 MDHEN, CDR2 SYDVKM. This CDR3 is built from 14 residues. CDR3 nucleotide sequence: TGTGCCAGCAGGAACGGGACTAGCAACGGTGAGCAGTTCTTC. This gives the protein CASRNGTSNGEQFF. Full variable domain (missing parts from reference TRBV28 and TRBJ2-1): DVKVTQSSRYLVKRTGEKVFLECVQDMDHENMFWYRQDPGLGLRLIYFSYDVKMKEKGDIPEGYSVSREKKERFSLILESASTNQTSMYLCASRNGTSNGEQFFGPGTRLTVL.

CDR3 nucleotide sequence: TGTGCCAGCCGGGGGGCTTGCGAGCAGTACTTC. Residues: CASRGACEQYF. The chain has TRBV18 and TRBJ2-7; D might be TRBD2 (7 bases). This CDR3 comprises 11 residues. The ends were cut back, 8 bases at V and 6 bases at J, with 11 bases in the middle. The V gene's germline CDR1 is KGHSH and CDR2 LQKENI.

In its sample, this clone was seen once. The CDR3 nucleotides are TGTGCCAGCAGTCTTTCCGAGTGGGGCGAAGCTTTCTTT. As protein: CASSLSEWGEAFF. The V gene is TRBV28, the J gene TRBJ1-1; D may be TRBD1 (5 bases). The germline CDR1 and CDR2 sequences are MDHEN and SYDVKM. This CDR3 contains 13 residues. V lost 5 bases and J 8 bases, leaving 15 bases between the germline ends.

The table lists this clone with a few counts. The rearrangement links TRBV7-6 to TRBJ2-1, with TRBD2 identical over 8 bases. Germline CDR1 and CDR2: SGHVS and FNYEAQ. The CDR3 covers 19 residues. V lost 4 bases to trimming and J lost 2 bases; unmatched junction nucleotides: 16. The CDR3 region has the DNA TGTGCCAGCAGCTCCCGGGGGGGTGACGGACACCCCCCCTACAATGAGCAGTTCTTC. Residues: CASSSRGGDGHPPYNEQFF.

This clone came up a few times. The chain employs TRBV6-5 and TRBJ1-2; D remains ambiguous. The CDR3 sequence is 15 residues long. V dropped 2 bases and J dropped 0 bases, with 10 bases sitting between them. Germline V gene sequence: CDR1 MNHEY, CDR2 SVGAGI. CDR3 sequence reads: CASSYEREANYGYTF. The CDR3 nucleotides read TGTGCCAGCAGTTACGAGCGTGAAGCTAACTATGGCTACACCTTC.

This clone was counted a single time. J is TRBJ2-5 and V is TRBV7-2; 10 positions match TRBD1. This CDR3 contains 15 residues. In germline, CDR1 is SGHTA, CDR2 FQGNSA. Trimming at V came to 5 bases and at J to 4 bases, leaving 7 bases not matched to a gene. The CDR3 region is CASSLRQGAGETQYF. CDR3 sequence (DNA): TGTGCCAGCAGCCTCCGACAGGGGGCCGGAGAGACCCAGTACTTC.

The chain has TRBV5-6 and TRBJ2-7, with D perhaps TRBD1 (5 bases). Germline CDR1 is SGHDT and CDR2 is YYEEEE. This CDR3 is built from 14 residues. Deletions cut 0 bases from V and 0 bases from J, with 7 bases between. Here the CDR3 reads CASSLGQFSYEQYF. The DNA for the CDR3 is TGTGCCAGCAGCTTGGGACAGTTCTCCTACGAGCAGTACTTC.

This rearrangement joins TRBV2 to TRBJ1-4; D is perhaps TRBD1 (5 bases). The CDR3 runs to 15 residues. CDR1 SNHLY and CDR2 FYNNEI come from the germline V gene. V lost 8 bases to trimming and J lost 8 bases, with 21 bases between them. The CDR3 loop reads CASSCLTDPGEKLFF. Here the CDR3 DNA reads TGTGCCAGCTCTTGTTTGACAGACCCGGGCGAAAAACTGTTTTTT.

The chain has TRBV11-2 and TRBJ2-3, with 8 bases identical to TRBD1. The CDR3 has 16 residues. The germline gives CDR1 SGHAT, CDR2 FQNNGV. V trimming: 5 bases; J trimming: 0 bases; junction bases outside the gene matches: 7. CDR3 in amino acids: CASSKNRGSSTDTQYF. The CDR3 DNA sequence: TGTGCCAGCAGCAAGAACAGGGGGTCTAGCACAGATACGCAGTATTTT.

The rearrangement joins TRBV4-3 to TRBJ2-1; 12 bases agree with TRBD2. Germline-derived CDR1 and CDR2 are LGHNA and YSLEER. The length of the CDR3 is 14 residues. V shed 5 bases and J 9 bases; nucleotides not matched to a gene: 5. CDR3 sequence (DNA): TGCGCCAGCAGCGAACTAGCGGGAGGAGGTGAGCAGTTCTTC. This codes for CASSELAGGGEQFF.

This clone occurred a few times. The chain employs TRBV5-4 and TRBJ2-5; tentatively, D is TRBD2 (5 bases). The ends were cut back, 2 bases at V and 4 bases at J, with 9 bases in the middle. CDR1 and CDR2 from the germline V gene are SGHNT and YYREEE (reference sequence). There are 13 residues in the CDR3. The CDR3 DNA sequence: TGTGCCAGCAGCTTAGAGCGGACAGAGACCCAGTACTTC. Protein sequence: CASSLERTETQYF.

CDR3 protein: CASRAGGAYNEQFF. The CDR3 DNA reads TGTGCCAGTAGGGCGGGAGGGGCCTACAATGAGCAGTTCTTC. The chain combines TRBV19 with TRBJ2-1, with TRBD2 matching over 9 bases. This CDR3 has 14 residues. The V gene end was trimmed by 6 bases and the J gene end by 2 bases; junction bases not matched to a gene: 2. Per germline, CDR1 LNHDA and CDR2 SQIVND (reference sequence).